Following are 20 T cell receptor beta chains from one sample sequenced in a study of early T cells in non-severe SARS-CoV-2 infection (dated by TCRdb to the early 2020s). Library preparation employed 5' RACE. TCRdb records NextSeq 500 as the sequencer. The public reads were quality trimmed at Q25 with fastp and then assembled into clones with MiXCR by TCRdb, keeping productive beta chains. Each record represents a unique CDR3 protein, reported with the most common genes and DNA among its rows. The sample yields fewer than 65,000 distinct CDR3 sequences; around 9% were counted once. Around 20% of the sample is taken by the ten largest. Sequenced sample: whole blood. The receptor source for this set is an adult who was a healthcare worker with PCR-confirmed SARS-CoV-2 infection or an uninfected control (not recorded which).

The V call is TRBV30, the J call TRBJ2-3; 16 bases line up with TRBD2. Germline values: CDR1 GTSNPN, CDR2 SVGIG (reference sequence). After removal of 8 bases from V and 6 bases from J, the junction contained 5 bases not matched to a gene. The CDR3 is 14 amino acids. The CDR3 loop is CAMGLAGGRDTQYF. The CDR3, as DNA: TGTGCCATGGGACTAGCGGGGGGGCGGGATACGCAGTATTTT. The variable domain in full, completed from reference TRBV30 and TRBJ2-3, reads SQTIHQWPATLVQPVGSPLSLECTVEGTSNPNLYWYRQAAGRGLQLLFYSVGIGQISSEVPQNLSASRPQDRQFILSSKKLLLSDSGFYLCAMGLAGGRDTQYFGPGTRLTVL.

This clonotype was picked up many times. DNA of the CDR3: TGTGCCAGCAGCTTAGACACGCAAGAGACCCAGTACTTC. This translates into CASSLDTQETQYF. The chain links TRBV7-8 to TRBJ2-5; D ambiguous. The CDR3 consists of 13 residues. Trimming shortened V by 1 base and J by 2 bases, and 5 bases separated the two germline ends. CDR1 is SGHVS and CDR2 is FQNEAQ in the germline V gene.

This clonotype was seen at least ten times. The chain has TRBV14 and TRBJ2-6, with 8 nucleotides matching TRBD2. CDR3 length: 17 residues. V was pared by 4 bases and J by 0 bases, with 5 bases of the junction left unmatched. CDR1 and CDR2 (germline): SGHDN, FVKESK. The CDR3 here is CASSPRSGSSGANVLTF. The DNA for the CDR3 is TGTGCCAGCAGCCCGCGGAGCGGGAGCTCTGGGGCCAACGTCCTGACTTTC.

Concerning this clonotype itself: A much larger clone lies one base from this, so it may be a read error. The chain uses TRBV7-3 and TRBJ2-1; D perhaps matches TRBD1 (6 bases). CDR1 is SGHTA, CDR2 FQGTGA, per germline. CDR3 size: 13 residues. The CDR3 sequence: CVSSSSRGNEQFF. In DNA, the CDR3 is TGTGTCAGCAGCTCGTCTAGGGGGAATGAGCAGTTCTTC.

This clonotype has a count of ten or more. This chain links TRBV25-1 with TRBJ1-6; D unclear. Trimming shortened V by 3 bases and J by 10 bases, and 16 bases separated the two germline ends. Germline V CDR1 and CDR2: MGHDK, SYGVNS. This CDR3 contains 15 residues. CDR3 region: CASSDLSYYGSPLHF. In nucleotides, the CDR3 is TGTGCCAGCAGTGATCTCAGTTATTATGGATCACCCCTCCACTTT.

The V gene is TRBV11-2, the J gene TRBJ2-3, with 7 bases aligning to TRBD2. The length of the CDR3 is 16 residues. Germline V gene data show CDR1 as SGHAT and CDR2 as FQNNGV. V dropped 2 bases and J dropped 2; count of bases not matched to a gene: 7. CDR3 sequence reads: CASSLRGDDLTDTQYF. The CDR3 coding sequence is TGTGCCAGCAGCTTACGGGGGGACGACCTCACAGATACGCAGTATTTT.

CDR3 in amino acids: CASSMLSSYNEQFF. The CDR3 bases are TGTGCCAGTAGTATGCTGAGCTCCTACAATGAGCAGTTCTTC. The genes are TRBV19 and TRBJ2-1, with no clear D. The CDR3 contains 14 residues. Germline values: CDR1 LNHDA, CDR2 SQIVND (reference sequence). Trimming left V 3 bases short and J 0 bases short, with 6 bases between.

This clonotype turned up a few times. The chain combines TRBV6-2 or TRBV6-3 with TRBJ1-2, with D unclear. The germline V and J ends were trimmed by 2 bases and 4 bases, with 14 bases remaining between them. CDR3 size: 15 residues. Looked up from germline, CDR1 is MNHEY and CDR2 is SVGEGT. Here the CDR3 DNA reads TGTGCCAGCAGTTACAGTACCGGGCGGGCCTATGGCTACACCTTC. Protein product: CASSYSTGRAYGYTF.

The table lists this clonotype with a few counts. CDR3 sequence: CASSLTLYNEQFF. As DNA, the CDR3 is TGTGCCAGCAGCTTAACCTTGTACAATGAGCAGTTCTTC. J is TRBJ2-1 and V is TRBV7-3, with D hard to call. Germline V gene data show CDR1 as SGHTA and CDR2 as FQGTGA. Trimming pared 0 bases from V and 4 bases from J, leaving 4 bases between. The CDR3 runs to 13 residues.

This clonotype was picked up a small number of times. The chain recombines TRBV19 with TRBJ2-5; the match to TRBD2 covers 8 bases. CDR3 size: 15 residues. The V gene end was trimmed by 10 bases and the J gene end by 2 bases; junction bases not matched to a gene: 12. The germline gives CDR1 LNHDA, CDR2 SQIVND (reference sequence). CDR3 coding DNA: TGTGCCACGTCCCCCAGACTAGCGACGCAAGAGACCCAGTACTTC. Translating gives CATSPRLATQETQYF.

The CDR3 reads CASRSSPSGGHNEQFF. For the CDR3, the DNA is TGCGCCAGCCGCTCATCCCCAAGCGGGGGACACAATGAGCAGTTCTTC. The chain uses TRBV5-1 and TRBJ2-1; 8 bases align to TRBD2. Germline V gene data show CDR1 as SGHRS and CDR2 as YFSETQ. The CDR3 consists of 16 residues. V trimming: 7 bases; J trimming: 5 bases; junction bases outside the gene matches: 14.

This chain links TRBV20-1 with TRBJ2-7; 10 nucleotides line up with TRBD1. Germline V gene lookup returns CDR1 DFQATT and CDR2 SNEGSKA (reference sequence). This CDR3 has 14 amino acids. V gave up 6 bases and J gave up 2 bases; unmatched junction bases: 7. The CDR3 protein is CSAWGTGATYEQYF. The CDR3 bases are TGCAGTGCGTGGGGGACAGGGGCAACCTACGAGCAGTACTTC.

This clonotype appeared many times. The J gene is TRBJ1-1, the V gene TRBV27; D unresolved. The CDR3 loop spans 15 amino acids. V gave up 4 bases and J gave up 0 bases, with 12 bases separating them. Per the germline V gene, CDR1 is MNHEY and CDR2 is SMNVEV (reference sequence). The CDR3, as DNA: TGTGCCAGCAGTTCGTGGACGGTTATGAACACTGAAGCTTTCTTT. This gives the protein CASSSWTVMNTEAFF.

The chain recombines TRBV2 with TRBJ1-5; D call uncertain. The V end was cut by 4 bases, the J end by 4 bases, with 8 bases between. This CDR3 region has 13 residues. Germline lookup yields CDR1 SNHLY and CDR2 FYNNEI. The CDR3 nucleotides read TGTGCCAGCAGTGCCCTTAGGAATCAGCCCCAGCATTTT. Encoded protein: CASSALRNQPQHF.

The V and J genes are TRBV3-1 and TRBJ2-3; 7 bases map to TRBD1. CDR3 size: 14 residues. Looked up from germline, CDR1 is LGHDT and CDR2 is YNNKEL (reference sequence). V was clipped by 1 base and J by 4 bases; unmatched bases: 2. The CDR3: CASSQADRADTQYF. The CDR3 region has the DNA TGTGCCAGCAGCCAAGCCGACAGGGCAGATACGCAGTATTTT.

This clonotype was observed a handful of times. The rearrangement joins TRBV2 to TRBJ2-3, with 8 bases aligning to TRBD2. CDR3 size: 16 residues. V was clipped by 2 bases and J by 4 bases; unmatched bases: 8. Germline loops: CDR1 SNHLY, CDR2 FYNNEI. CDR3 in amino acids: CASSEQGSGASDTQYF. As DNA, the CDR3 is TGTGCCAGCAGTGAACAAGGTAGCGGGGCCTCAGATACGCAGTATTTT. Based on the CDR3 plus reference TRBV2 and TRBJ2-3, the full variable domain is EPEVTQTPSHQVTQMGQEVILRCVPISNHLYFYWYRQILGQKVEFLVSFYNNEISEKSEIFDDQFSVERPDGSNFTLKIRSTKLEDSAMYFCASSEQGSGASDTQYFGPGTRLTVL.

This clonotype has only a few counts. The chain is built from TRBV11-2 and TRBJ2-1; 12 positions match TRBD2. J was trimmed by 6 bases and V by 6 bases; bases with no gene match: 6. This CDR3 comprises 15 residues. Germline CDR1 SGHAT, CDR2 FQNNGV. The CDR3 nucleotides read TGTGCCAGCAGGCTAGCGGGGGGGCCGGGCAATGAGCAGTTCTTC. Protein sequence: CASRLAGGPGNEQFF. The complete variable domain, with remaining parts taken from reference TRBV11-2 and TRBJ2-1, reads EAGVAQSPRYKIIEKRQSVAFWCNPISGHATLYWYQQILGQGPKLLIQFQNNGVVDDSQLPKDRFSAERLKGVDSTLKIQPAKLEDSAVYLCASRLAGGPGNEQFFGPGTRLTVL.

This clonotype was found many times. The chain uses TRBV12-3 or TRBV12-4 and TRBJ2-2; either TRBD1 or TRBD2 may supply D (5 bases each). V dropped 6 bases and J dropped 5 bases, with 16 bases sitting between them. This CDR3 region has 15 residues. The CDR3 is CASSPHGARTGELFF. CDR3 DNA: TGTGCCAGCAGCCCGCACGGGGCGAGGACCGGGGAGCTGTTTTTT.

There are many counts of this clonotype. The rearrangement uses TRBV2 and TRBJ2-5; possibly TRBD1 for D (6 bases). CDR1 is SNHLY and CDR2 is FYNNEI in the germline V gene. Trimming left V 8 bases short and J 4 bases short, with 14 bases between. The CDR3 is made up of 13 amino acids. The CDR3 DNA sequence: TGTGCCAGCTCCCTTGCCAGGGGAGAGACCCAGTACTTC. Protein sequence: CASSLARGETQYF.

V and J are TRBV18 and TRBJ1-5, with D possibly being TRBD1 (5 bases). V gave up 3 bases and J gave up 1 base, with 10 bases separating them. The CDR3 sequence is 15 residues long. Looked up from germline, CDR1 is KGHSH and CDR2 is LQKENI. This CDR3 is CASSPRRASNQPQHF. In nucleotides, the CDR3 is TGTGCCAGCTCACCCCGCAGGGCGAGCAATCAGCCCCAGCATTTT.